Below, one T cell receptor beta chain is given with its context. The antigen is unknown. V was pared by 5 bases and J by 5 bases, with 10 bases between. The V gene's germline CDR1 is LNHDA and CDR2 SQIVND (reference sequence). The CDR3 is 13 residues long. This record comes from a study of cytomegalovirus exposure and HLA in healthy donors. PCR involved 60 Vbeta and 13 Jbeta primers. TCRdb keeps only in-frame clones here, not all; method: immunoSEQ multiplex PCR. The sample has under 100,000 clones, roughly 73% seen once. Findings of the study overall: Researchers catalogued about 150 TCR beta chains as cytomegalovirus-associated.

Nominal health characterized the donors when sampled, though unrecorded immune exposures were likely. The TCR was taken from a boy between 10 and 17 years old in good health and CMV-seronegative. Sequenced sample: PBMCs. The chain joins TRBV19 to TRBJ1-5, with D perhaps matching TRBD1 (5 bases). CDR3 nucleotides: TGTGCCAGTAGTTACAGGTTGGATCAGCCCCAGCATTTT. Its translation: CASSYRLDQPQHF.